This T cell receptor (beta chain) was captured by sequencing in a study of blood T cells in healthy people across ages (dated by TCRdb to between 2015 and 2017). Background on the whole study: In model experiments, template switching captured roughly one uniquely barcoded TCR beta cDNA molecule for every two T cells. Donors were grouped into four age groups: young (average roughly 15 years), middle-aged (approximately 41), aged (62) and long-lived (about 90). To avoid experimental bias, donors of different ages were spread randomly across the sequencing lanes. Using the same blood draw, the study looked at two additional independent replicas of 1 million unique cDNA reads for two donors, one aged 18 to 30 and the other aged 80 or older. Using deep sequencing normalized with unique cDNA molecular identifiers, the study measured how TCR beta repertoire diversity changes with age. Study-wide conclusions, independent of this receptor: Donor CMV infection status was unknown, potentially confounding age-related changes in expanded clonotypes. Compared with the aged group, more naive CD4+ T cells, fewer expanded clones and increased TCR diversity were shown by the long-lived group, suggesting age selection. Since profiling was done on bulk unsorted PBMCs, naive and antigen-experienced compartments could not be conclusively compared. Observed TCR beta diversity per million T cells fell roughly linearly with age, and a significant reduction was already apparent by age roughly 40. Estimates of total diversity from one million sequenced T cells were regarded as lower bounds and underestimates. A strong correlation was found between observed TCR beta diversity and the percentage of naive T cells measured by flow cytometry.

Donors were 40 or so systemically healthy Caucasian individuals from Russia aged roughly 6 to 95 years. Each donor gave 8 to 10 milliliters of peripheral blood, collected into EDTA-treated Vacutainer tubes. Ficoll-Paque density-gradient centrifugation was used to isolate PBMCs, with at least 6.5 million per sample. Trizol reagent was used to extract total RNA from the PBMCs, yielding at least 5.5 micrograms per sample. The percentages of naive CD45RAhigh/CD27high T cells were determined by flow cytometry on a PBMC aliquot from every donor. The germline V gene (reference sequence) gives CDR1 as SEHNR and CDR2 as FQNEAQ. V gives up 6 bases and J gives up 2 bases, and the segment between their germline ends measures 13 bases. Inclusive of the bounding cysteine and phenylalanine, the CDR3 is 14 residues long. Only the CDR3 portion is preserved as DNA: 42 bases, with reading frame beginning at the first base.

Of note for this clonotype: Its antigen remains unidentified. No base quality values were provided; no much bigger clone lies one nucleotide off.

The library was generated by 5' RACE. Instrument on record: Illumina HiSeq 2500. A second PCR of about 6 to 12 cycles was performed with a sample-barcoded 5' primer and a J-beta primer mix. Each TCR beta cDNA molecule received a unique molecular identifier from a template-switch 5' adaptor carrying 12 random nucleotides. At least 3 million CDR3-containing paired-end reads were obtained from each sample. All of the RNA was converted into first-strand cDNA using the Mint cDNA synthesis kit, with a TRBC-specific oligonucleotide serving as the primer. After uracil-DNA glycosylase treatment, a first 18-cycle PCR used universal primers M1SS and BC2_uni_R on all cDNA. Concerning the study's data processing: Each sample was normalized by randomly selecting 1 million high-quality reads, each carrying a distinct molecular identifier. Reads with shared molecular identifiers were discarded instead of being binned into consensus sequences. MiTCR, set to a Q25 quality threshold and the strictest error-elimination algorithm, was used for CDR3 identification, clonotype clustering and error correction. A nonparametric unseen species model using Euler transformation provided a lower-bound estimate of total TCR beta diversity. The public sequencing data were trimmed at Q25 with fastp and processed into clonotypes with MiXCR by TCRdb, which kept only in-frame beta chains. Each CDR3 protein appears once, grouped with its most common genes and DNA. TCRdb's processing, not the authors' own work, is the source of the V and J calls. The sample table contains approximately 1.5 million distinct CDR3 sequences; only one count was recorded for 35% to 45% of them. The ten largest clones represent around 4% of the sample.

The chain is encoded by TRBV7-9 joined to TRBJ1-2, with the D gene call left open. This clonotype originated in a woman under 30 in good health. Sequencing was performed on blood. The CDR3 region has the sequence CASSPTRENYGYTF. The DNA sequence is TGTGCCAGCAGTCCCACCCGGGAAAACTATGGCTACACCTTC. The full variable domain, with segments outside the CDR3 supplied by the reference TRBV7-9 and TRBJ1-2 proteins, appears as DTGVSQNPRHKITKRGQNVTFRCDPISEHNRLYWYRQTLGQGPEFLTYFQNEAQLEKSRLLSDRFSAERPKGSFSTLEIQRTEQGDSAMYLCASSPTRENYGYTFGSGTRLTVV.